These T cell receptor beta chains were read from a single sample in a study of beta chain features in type 1 diabetes. Generated by immunoSEQ multiplex PCR, the TCRdb table keeps only in-frame clones and is missing some. The repertoire holds under 300,000 clones, with about 8% as singletons. Sequencing used central memory CD4+ T cells from blood. The receptors here all came from a woman aged 18-30 years in good health. Each CDR3 is given with its conserved first and last residue. The D gene is left open where the match is weak. Some rows mark clone size as missing; the rest say once, few, many or name a class of expanded clone.

j_call clone_size v_call d_call cdr3_aa cdr3_nt
TRBJ2-1 few TRBV18 - CASSPQGSSPSGSNEQFF TGTGCCAGCTCACCACAGGGGAGTTCCCCTTCGGGGAGCAATGAGCAGTTCTTC
TRBJ2-3 - TRBV6-5 TRBD2 CASLAPLAGGTQYF TGTGCCAGCCTTGCTCCCTTAGCGGGAGGTACGCAGTATTTT
TRBJ2-1 - TRBV7-9 TRBD2 CASSGLELLNEQFF TGTGCCAGCAGCGGACTAGAGCTCCTCAATGAGCAGTTCTTC
TRBJ1-2 - TRBV6-6 - CASSYLQGNGYTF TGTGCCAGCAGTTACCTCCAGGGGAATGGCTACACCTTC
TRBJ2-5 few TRBV7-2 - CASSPSGGLQTQYF TGTGCCAGCAGCCCAAGTGGCGGGCTTCAGACCCAGTACTTC
TRBJ1-4 few TRBV7-3 - CASSLEDTATNEKLFF TGTGCCAGCAGCTTGGAGGACACTGCAACTAATGAAAAACTGTTTTTT
TRBJ2-5 few TRBV11-1 - CASSRGSQETQYF TGTGCCAGCAGCCGGGGTTCACAAGAGACCCAGTACTTC
TRBJ2-2 - TRBV2 - CASSRLGTGELFF TGTGCCAGCAGTCGACTCGGAACCGGGGAGCTGTTTTTT
TRBJ1-1 few TRBV7-2 - CASSLARGGEAFF TGTGCCAGCAGCTTAGCGCGGGGAGGGGAAGCTTTCTTT
TRBJ2-2 few TRBV9 - CASSAEGPGTGELFF TGTGCCAGCAGCGCTGAGGGCCCCGGCACCGGGGAGCTGTTTTTT
TRBJ2-3 - TRBV29-1 - CSVSADTDTQYF TGCAGCGTTTCTGCCGACACAGATACGCAGTATTTT
TRBJ2-4 - TRBV25-1 - CASSESGLAKNIQYF TGTGCCAGCAGTGAATCGGGGCTAGCCAAAAACATTCAGTACTTC
TRBJ2-5 - TRBV9 - CASSPWYYGETQYF TGTGCCAGCAGCCCCTGGTACTACGGGGAGACCCAGTACTTC
TRBJ1-5 - TRBV2 - CASRTGGQPQHF TGTGCCAGCAGGACAGGCGGTCAGCCCCAGCATTTT
TRBJ2-3 few TRBV4-1 - CASSQEPSGVTDTQYF TGCGCCAGCAGCCAAGAGCCATCCGGGGTCACAGATACGCAGTATTTT
TRBJ1-5 - TRBV25-1 - CASSPFAGEGQPQHF TGTGCCAGCAGTCCGTTTGCCGGGGAGGGTCAGCCCCAGCATTTT
TRBJ2-7 - TRBV27 - CASRADRRGTVSEQYF TGTGCCAGCAGGGCGGACAGACGCGGGACGGTCTCCGAGCAGTACTTC
TRBJ2-5 - TRBV6-5 - CASRGQYQETQYF TGTGCCAGCAGAGGACAGTACCAAGAGACCCAGTACTTC
TRBJ1-1 few TRBV4-2 TRBD1 CASSRGQGLNTEAFF TGTGCCAGCAGCCGAGGACAGGGGCTGAACACTGAAGCTTTCTTT
TRBJ2-3 - TRBV18 TRBD2 CASSPGLAVGTDTQYF TGTGCCAGCTCACCAGGACTAGCGGTGGGCACAGATACGCAGTATTTT
TRBJ2-1 few TRBV5-1 - CASSDPGRDNEQFF TGCGCCAGCAGCGACCCCGGGAGAGACAATGAGCAGTTCTTC
TRBJ1-1 few TRBV11-1 - CASSLETGRQAFF TGTGCCAGCAGCTTAGAAACGGGAAGACAAGCTTTCTTT
TRBJ2-2 few TRBV5-4 TRBD1 CASSPETGVGTGELFF TGTGCCAGCAGCCCCGAGACAGGGGTTGGGACCGGGGAGCTGTTTTTT
TRBJ2-6 - TRBV7-9 - CACLEASGANVLTF TGTGCCTGCCTAGAGGCCTCTGGGGCCAACGTCCTGACTTTC
TRBJ2-2 few TRBV5-1 - CASSPESTGELFF TGCGCCAGCAGCCCCGAGAGCACCGGGGAGCTGTTTTTT
TRBJ2-5 few TRBV7-2 - CASSPTGGGRETQYF TGTGCCAGCAGCCCCACGGGCGGAGGGAGAGAGACCCAGTACTTC
TRBJ1-6 few TRBV11-2 - CASRFEGVNSPLHF TGTGCCAGCAGGTTTGAGGGAGTTAATTCACCCCTCCACTTT
TRBJ2-3 many TRBV2 TRBD2 CASSPQRGGFNTQYF TGTGCCAGCAGTCCTCAGCGGGGGGGCTTTAATACGCAGTATTTT
TRBJ2-5 few TRBV29-1 - CSVEGASRTEGQTQYF TGCAGCGTTGAAGGGGCATCGCGGACAGAGGGACAGACCCAGTACTTC
TRBJ2-5 few TRBV11-3 TRBD1 CASSGQDPTETQYF TGTGCCAGCAGCGGACAGGACCCGACAGAGACCCAGTACTTC
TRBJ2-6 - TRBV6-4 - CASRRTPSGANVLTF TGTGCCAGCAGACGAACCCCCTCTGGGGCCAACGTCCTGACTTTC
TRBJ2-1 many TRBV7-9 - CASSLARGLGSYNEQFF TGTGCCAGCAGCTTAGCGCGTGGGCTCGGATCGTACAATGAGCAGTTCTTC
TRBJ2-5 few TRBV29-1 - CSVEDPRALGETQYF TGCAGCGTTGAAGATCCCCGGGCCTTAGGGGAGACCCAGTACTTC
TRBJ1-5 - TRBV15 - CATSRALEQRRQPQHF TGTGCCACCAGCAGAGCCCTTGAACAGCGCCGGCAGCCCCAGCATTTT
TRBJ1-1 - TRBV4-1 - CASSQIGTGRRAFF TGCGCCAGCAGCCAAATAGGTACAGGGAGGCGAGCTTTCTTT
TRBJ2-5 - TRBV27 - CASSPGWGNTETQYF TGTGCCAGCAGTCCAGGATGGGGAAACACGGAGACCCAGTACTTC